This TCR beta chain came from a study of shared clonotypes between healthy human individuals. V was pared by 1 base and J by 3 bases, with 1 base of the junction left unmatched. In germline, CDR1 is SGHRS, CDR2 YFSETQ. CDR3 length: 14 residues. Using immunoSEQ multiplex PCR, the repertoire was profiled, and TCRdb retains in-frame clones only, with some absent. Of 550,000 to 700,000 clones detected, less than 80% appear once; the ten largest clones hold roughly 2%. This clone occurred a few times. This specimen includes other DNA sequences encoding the same CDR3. This clonotype was obtained from a woman aged 30 to 39 in good health. The specimen was memory CD4+ T cells sorted from blood. Subset indicated: CD45RA-negative fraction. The chain has TRBV5-1 and TRBJ2-7, with 10 nucleotides matching TRBD2. CDR3 nucleotides: TGCGCCAGCAGCTTGACTAGCGGGAACTACGAGCAGTACTTC. As protein: CASSLTSGNYEQYF.